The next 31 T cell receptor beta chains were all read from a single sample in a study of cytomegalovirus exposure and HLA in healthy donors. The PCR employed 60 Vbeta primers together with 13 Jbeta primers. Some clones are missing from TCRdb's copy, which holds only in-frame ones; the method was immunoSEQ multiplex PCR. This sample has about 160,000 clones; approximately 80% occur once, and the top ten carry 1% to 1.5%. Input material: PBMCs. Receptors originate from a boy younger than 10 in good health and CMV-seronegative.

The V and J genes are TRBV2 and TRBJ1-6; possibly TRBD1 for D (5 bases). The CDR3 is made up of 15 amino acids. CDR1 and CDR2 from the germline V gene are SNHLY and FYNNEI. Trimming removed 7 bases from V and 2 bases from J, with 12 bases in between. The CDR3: CASIRELTYNSPLHF. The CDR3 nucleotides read TGTGCCAGCATCAGGGAACTTACCTATAATTCACCCCTCCACTTT. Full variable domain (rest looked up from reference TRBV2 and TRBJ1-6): EPEVTQTPSHQVTQMGQEVILRCVPISNHLYFYWYRQILGQKVEFLVSFYNNEISEKSEIFDDQFSVERPDGSNFTLKIRSTKLEDSAMYFCASIRELTYNSPLHFGNGTRLTVT.

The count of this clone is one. The CDR3 DNA reads as TGTGCCAGCAGCTTAAGTCGGGGCACAGATACGCAGTATTTT. It encodes CASSLSRGTDTQYF. The gene calls are TRBV7-3 and TRBJ2-3; D remains ambiguous. Germline V lookup: CDR1 SGHTA, CDR2 FQGTGA. The length of the CDR3 is 14 residues. The V and J ends lost 1 base and 1 base respectively, with 6 bases between them.

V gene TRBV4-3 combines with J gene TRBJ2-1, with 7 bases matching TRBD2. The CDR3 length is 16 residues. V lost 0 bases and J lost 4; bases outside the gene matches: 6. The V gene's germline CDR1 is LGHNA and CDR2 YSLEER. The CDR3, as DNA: TGCGCCAGCAGCCAAGATTGGCGGGAGAGGTACAATGAGCAGTTCTTC. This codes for CASSQDWRERYNEQFF.

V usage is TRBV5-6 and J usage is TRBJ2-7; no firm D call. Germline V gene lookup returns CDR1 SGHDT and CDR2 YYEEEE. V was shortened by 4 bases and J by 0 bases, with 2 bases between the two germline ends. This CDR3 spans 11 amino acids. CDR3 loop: CASSHSYEQYF. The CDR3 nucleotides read TGTGCCAGCAGCCACTCCTACGAGCAGTACTTC.

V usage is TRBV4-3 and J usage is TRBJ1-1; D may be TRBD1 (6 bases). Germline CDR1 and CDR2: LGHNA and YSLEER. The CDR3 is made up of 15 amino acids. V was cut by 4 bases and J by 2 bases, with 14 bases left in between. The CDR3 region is CASSRGLSPNTEAFF. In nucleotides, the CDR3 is TGCGCCAGCAGCCGGGGGCTTTCACCCAACACTGAAGCTTTCTTT.

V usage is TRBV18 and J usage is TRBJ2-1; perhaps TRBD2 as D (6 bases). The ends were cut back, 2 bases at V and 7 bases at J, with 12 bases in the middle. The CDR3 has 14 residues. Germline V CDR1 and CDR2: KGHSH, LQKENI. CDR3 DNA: TGTGCCAGCTCACCAGGGGACTTTGGAAATGAGCAGTTCTTC. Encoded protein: CASSPGDFGNEQFF.

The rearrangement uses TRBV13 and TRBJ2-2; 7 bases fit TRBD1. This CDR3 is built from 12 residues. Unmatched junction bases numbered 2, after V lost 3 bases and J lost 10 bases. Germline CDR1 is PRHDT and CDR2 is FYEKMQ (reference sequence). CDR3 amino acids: CASSFTGEELFF. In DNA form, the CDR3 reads TGTGCCAGCAGCTTTACAGGGGAGGAGCTGTTTTTT. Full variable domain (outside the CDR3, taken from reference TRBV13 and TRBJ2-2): AAGVIQSPRHLIKEKRETATLKCYPIPRHDTVYWYQQGPGQDPQFLISFYEKMQSDKGSIPDRFSAQQFSDYHSELNMSSLELGDSALYFCASSFTGEELFFGEGSRLTVL.

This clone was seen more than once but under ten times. In DNA form, the CDR3 reads TGCGCCAGCAGCCAAGATCTAAGGGACACAGCTTTCTTT. Residues: CASSQDLRDTAFF. This chain links TRBV4-3 with TRBJ1-1; D possibly corresponds to TRBD1 (6 bases). Germline V lookup: CDR1 LGHNA, CDR2 YSLEER. V was cut by 0 bases and J by 10 bases, with 12 bases left in between. The CDR3 length is 13 residues.

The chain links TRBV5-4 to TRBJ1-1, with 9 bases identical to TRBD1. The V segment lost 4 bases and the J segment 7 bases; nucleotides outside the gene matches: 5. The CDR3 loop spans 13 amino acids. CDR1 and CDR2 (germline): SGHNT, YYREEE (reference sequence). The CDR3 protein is CASSPGTGNEAFF. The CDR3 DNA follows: TGTGCCAGCAGCCCCGGGACAGGGAATGAAGCTTTCTTT. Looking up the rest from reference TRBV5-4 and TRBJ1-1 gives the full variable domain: ETGVTQSPTHLIKTRGQQVTLRCSSQSGHNTVSWYQQALGQGPQFIFQYYREEENGRGNFPPRFSGLQFPNYSSELNVNALELDDSALYLCASSPGTGNEAFFGQGTRLTVV.

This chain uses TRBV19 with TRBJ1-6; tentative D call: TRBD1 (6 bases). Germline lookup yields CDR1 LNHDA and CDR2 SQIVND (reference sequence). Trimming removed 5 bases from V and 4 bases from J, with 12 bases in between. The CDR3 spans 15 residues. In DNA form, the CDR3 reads TGTGCCAGTAGTTTCCGGGGGGCATATAATTCACCCCTCCACTTT. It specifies CASSFRGAYNSPLHF.

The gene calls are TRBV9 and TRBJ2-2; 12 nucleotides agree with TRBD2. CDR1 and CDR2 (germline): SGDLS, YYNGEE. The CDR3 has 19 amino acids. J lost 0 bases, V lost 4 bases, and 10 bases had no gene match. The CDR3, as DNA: TGTGCCAGCAGCACGCGACTAGCGGGAGAAAAGGCGAACACCGGGGAGCTGTTTTTT. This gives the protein CASSTRLAGEKANTGELFF.

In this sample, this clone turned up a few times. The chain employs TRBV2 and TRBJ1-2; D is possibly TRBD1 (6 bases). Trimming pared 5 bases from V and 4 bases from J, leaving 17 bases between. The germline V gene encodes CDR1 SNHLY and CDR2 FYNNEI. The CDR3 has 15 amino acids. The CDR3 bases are TGTGCCAGCAGTAAGGGTTTGGAAGGGGGCTATGGCTACACCTTC. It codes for CASSKGLEGGYGYTF.

The CDR3 reads CASSLWGLADYNEQFF. The DNA for the CDR3 is TGTGCCAGCAGTTTATGGGGACTAGCGGACTACAATGAGCAGTTCTTC. J is TRBJ2-1 and V is TRBV28; 11 positions match TRBD2. In germline, CDR1 is MDHEN, CDR2 SYDVKM. There are 16 residues in the CDR3. After removal of 0 bases from V and 3 bases from J, the junction contained 1 base not matched to a gene.

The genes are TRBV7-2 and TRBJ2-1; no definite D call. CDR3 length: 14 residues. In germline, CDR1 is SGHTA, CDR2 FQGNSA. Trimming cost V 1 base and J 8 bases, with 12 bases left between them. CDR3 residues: CASSLETIGHEQFF. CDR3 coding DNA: TGTGCCAGCAGCTTAGAGACAATCGGCCATGAGCAGTTCTTC.

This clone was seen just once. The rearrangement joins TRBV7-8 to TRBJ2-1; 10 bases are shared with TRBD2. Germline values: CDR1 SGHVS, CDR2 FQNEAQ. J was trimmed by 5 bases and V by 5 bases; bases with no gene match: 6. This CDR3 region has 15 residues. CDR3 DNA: TGTGCCAGCAGCCCAAGGACTAGCGGAAACAATGAGCAGTTCTTC. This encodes CASSPRTSGNNEQFF.

The chain's CDR3 is CAWRGLGGTDTQYF. CDR3 coding DNA: TGTGCCTGGCGGGGACTCGGGGGCACAGATACGCAGTATTTT. The V gene is TRBV30, the J gene TRBJ2-3, with TRBD2 as a possible D gene (6 bases). The CDR3 totals 14 residues. Trimming took off 5 bases at V and 1 base at J, with 13 bases between the two ends. Germline V gene lookup returns CDR1 GTSNPN and CDR2 SVGIG (reference sequence).

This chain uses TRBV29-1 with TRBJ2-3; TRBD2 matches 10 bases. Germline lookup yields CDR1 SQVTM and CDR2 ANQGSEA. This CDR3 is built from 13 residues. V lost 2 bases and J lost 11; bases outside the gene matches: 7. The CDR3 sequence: CSVEQPLAGLQYF. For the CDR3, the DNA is TGCAGCGTTGAACAACCACTAGCGGGGTTGCAGTATTTT.

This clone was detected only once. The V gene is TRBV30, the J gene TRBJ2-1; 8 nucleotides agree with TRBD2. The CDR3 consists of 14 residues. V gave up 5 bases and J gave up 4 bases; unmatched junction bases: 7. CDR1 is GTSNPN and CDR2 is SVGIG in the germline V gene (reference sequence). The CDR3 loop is CAWQAGVGYNEQFF. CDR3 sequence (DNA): TGTGCCTGGCAAGCGGGAGTTGGTTACAATGAGCAGTTCTTC.

The CDR3 DNA reads as TGTGCCAGCAGTTCGGACAGGGGGCTGGCCGAAGCTTTCTTT. It encodes CASSSDRGLAEAFF. The chain recombines TRBV5-8 with TRBJ1-1, with 11 bases fitting TRBD1. Per the germline V gene, CDR1 is SGHTS and CDR2 is YDEGEE. The CDR3 sequence is 14 residues long. Trimming took 5 bases from V and 8 from J; bases not matched to a gene: 8.

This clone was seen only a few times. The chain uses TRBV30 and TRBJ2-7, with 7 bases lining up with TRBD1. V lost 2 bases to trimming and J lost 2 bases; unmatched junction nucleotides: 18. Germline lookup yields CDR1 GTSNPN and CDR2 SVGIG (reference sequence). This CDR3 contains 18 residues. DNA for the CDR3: TGTGCCTGGAGTCGAACACACCTAGTACAGGGGTGGACCTACGAGCAGTACTTC. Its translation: CAWSRTHLVQGWTYEQYF.

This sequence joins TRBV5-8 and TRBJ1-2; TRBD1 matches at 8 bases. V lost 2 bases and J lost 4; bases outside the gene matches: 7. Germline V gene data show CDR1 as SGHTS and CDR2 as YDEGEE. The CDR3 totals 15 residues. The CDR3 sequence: CASSFGSGGRYGYTF. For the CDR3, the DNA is TGTGCCAGCAGCTTTGGGTCAGGGGGCCGCTATGGCTACACCTTC.

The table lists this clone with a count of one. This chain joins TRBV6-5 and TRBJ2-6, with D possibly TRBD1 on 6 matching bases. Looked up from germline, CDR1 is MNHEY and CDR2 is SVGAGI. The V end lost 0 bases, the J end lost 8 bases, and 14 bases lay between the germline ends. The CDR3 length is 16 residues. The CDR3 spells CASSYSGADGSNVLTF. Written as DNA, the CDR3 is TGTGCCAGCAGTTACTCGGGGGCGGATGGTTCCAACGTCCTGACTTTC.

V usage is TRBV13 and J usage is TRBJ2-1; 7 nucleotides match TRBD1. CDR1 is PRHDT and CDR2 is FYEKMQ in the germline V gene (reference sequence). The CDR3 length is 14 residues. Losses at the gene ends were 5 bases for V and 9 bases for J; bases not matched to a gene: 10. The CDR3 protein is CASSRTGWGIEQFF. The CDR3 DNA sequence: TGTGCCAGCAGCCGGACAGGTTGGGGGATTGAGCAGTTCTTC.

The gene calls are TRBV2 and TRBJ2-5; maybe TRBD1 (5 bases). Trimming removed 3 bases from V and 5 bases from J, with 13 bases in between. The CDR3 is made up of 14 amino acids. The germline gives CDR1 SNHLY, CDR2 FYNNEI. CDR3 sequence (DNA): TGTGCCAGCAGTGATATAGGGGCCAGGGAGACCCAGTACTTC. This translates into CASSDIGARETQYF.

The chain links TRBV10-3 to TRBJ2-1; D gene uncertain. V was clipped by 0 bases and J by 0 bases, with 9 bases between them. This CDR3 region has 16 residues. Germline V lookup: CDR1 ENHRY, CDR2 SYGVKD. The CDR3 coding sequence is TGTGCCATCAGTGAGTCTCAGTCGCCCTCCTACAATGAGCAGTTCTTC. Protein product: CAISESQSPSYNEQFF.

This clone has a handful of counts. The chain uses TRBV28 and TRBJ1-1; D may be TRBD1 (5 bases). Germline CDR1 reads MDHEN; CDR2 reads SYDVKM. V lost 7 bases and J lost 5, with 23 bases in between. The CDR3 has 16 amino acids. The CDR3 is CASINGGGSKKTEAFF. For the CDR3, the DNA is TGTGCCAGCATCAATGGGGGGGGATCAAAGAAGACTGAAGCTTTCTTT.

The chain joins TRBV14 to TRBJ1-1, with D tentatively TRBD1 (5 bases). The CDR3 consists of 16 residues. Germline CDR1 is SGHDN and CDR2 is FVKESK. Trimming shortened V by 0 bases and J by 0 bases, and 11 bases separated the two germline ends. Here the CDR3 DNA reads TGTGCCAGCAGCCAAGATCAGGACATGCTGAACACTGAAGCTTTCTTT. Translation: CASSQDQDMLNTEAFF.

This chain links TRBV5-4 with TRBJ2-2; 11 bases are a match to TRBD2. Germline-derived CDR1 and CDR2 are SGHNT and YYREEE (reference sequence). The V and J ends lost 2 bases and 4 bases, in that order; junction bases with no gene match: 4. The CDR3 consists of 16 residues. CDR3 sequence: CASSFTSGRVTGELFF. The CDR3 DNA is TGTGCCAGCAGCTTTACTAGCGGGAGAGTCACCGGGGAGCTGTTTTTT. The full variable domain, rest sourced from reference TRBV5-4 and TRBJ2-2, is ETGVTQSPTHLIKTRGQQVTLRCSSQSGHNTVSWYQQALGQGPQFIFQYYREEENGRGNFPPRFSGLQFPNYSSELNVNALELDDSALYLCASSFTSGRVTGELFFGEGSRLTVL.

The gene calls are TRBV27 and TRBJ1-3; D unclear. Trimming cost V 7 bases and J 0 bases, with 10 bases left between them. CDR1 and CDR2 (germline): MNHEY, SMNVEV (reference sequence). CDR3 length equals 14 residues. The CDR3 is CASKGGSSGNTIYF. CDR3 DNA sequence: TGTGCCAGCAAGGGCGGGAGCTCTGGAAACACCATATATTTT.

The chain's CDR3 is CASSALAGLLYNEQFF. CDR3 in DNA: TGCGCCAGCAGTGCACTAGCGGGGTTATTGTACAATGAGCAGTTCTTC. This chain links TRBV10-1 with TRBJ2-1; 10 bases line up with TRBD2. With 4 bases clipped from V and 4 bases from J, the junction kept 7 bases outside the gene matches. The CDR3 has 16 amino acids. Germline V CDR1 and CDR2: WNHNN, SYGVQD (reference sequence).

CDR3 loop: CASSIYSSHNSPLHF. As DNA, the CDR3 is TGTGCCAGCAGCATTTACAGCAGTCATAATTCACCCCTCCACTTT. The chain employs TRBV5-4 and TRBJ1-6, with D hard to call. Germline values: CDR1 SGHNT, CDR2 YYREEE (reference sequence). The CDR3 contains 15 residues. Trimming left V 4 bases short and J 5 bases short, with 13 bases between.